The 15 T cell receptor beta chains presented below share a single source sample, sequenced in a study of cytomegalovirus exposure and HLA in healthy donors. Clones were sequenced by immunoSEQ multiplex PCR, and TCRdb holds only the in-frame ones, with some missing. This repertoire shows a few hundred thousand clones, 90% found once; its top ten account for under 0.45%. Sequences were obtained from PBMCs. The source is a woman younger than 30 in good health and CMV-seronegative.

V usage is TRBV7-6 and J usage is TRBJ1-5, with 7 bases that match TRBD1. Germline CDR1 reads SGHVS; CDR2 reads FNYEAQ. CDR3 length: 18 amino acids. V dropped 0 bases and J dropped 0; count of bases not matched to a gene: 8. This CDR3 is CASSLASGTANSNQPQHF. The DNA for the CDR3 is TGTGCCAGCAGCTTAGCTTCGGGGACAGCTAATAGCAATCAGCCCCAGCATTTT.

The chain uses TRBV28 and TRBJ1-1; D ambiguous. CDR1 and CDR2 (germline): MDHEN, SYDVKM. CDR3 length: 15 residues. With 4 bases removed from V and 5 bases from J, the gap between germline ends came to 17 bases. The chain's CDR3 is CASSSVRRGWTEAFF. DNA for the CDR3: TGTGCCAGCAGTTCCGTTCGGAGAGGTTGGACTGAAGCTTTCTTT.

CDR3 nucleotides: TGTGCCAGCAGCTTAGTATTAGGGACAGCAAACTACAATGAGCAGTTCTTC. This codes for CASSLVLGTANYNEQFF. The chain uses TRBV11-2 and TRBJ2-1, with 7 bases identical to TRBD1. Trimming cost V 1 base and J 3 bases; bases outside gene matches: 9. CDR3 size: 17 residues. Germline loops: CDR1 SGHAT, CDR2 FQNNGV. The full variable domain, with the rest looked up from reference TRBV11-2 and TRBJ2-1, is EAGVAQSPRYKIIEKRQSVAFWCNPISGHATLYWYQQILGQGPKLLIQFQNNGVVDDSQLPKDRFSAERLKGVDSTLKIQPAKLEDSAVYLCASSLVLGTANYNEQFFGPGTRLTVL.

The chain is built from TRBV4-3 and TRBJ1-2; 7 positions agree with TRBD1. The germline V gene has CDR1 LGHNA and CDR2 YSLEER. Trimming removed 0 bases from V and 4 bases from J; junction bases left unmatched: 8. The CDR3 runs to 16 residues. The CDR3 spells CASSQDLAGGTYGYTF. CDR3 sequence (DNA): TGCGCCAGCAGCCAAGATCTCGCAGGGGGTACCTATGGCTACACCTTC.

This sequence joins TRBV14 and TRBJ2-7, with a tentative D call TRBD2 (5 bases). The CDR3 is made up of 15 amino acids. V lost 1 base, J lost 2 bases, and 12 bases lay in between. Germline V CDR1 and CDR2: SGHDN, FVKESK. CDR3 DNA sequence: TGTGCCAGCAGCCAAGGCCGGGGAAGAACCTACGAGCAGTACTTC. Residues: CASSQGRGRTYEQYF.

The chain joins TRBV7-2 to TRBJ1-1, with D tentatively TRBD1 (6 bases). Per germline, CDR1 SGHTA and CDR2 FQGNSA. The CDR3 consists of 16 residues. V was trimmed by 5 bases and J by 4 bases, leaving 20 bases between them. The chain's CDR3 is CASSPNRDSISTEAFF. DNA for the CDR3: TGTGCCAGCAGCCCAAACAGGGATTCTATTAGCACTGAAGCTTTCTTT.

This clone was recorded a few times. The chain recombines TRBV30 with TRBJ1-1; D call uncertain. With 5 bases removed from V and 4 bases from J, the gap between germline ends came to 14 bases. Germline-derived CDR1 and CDR2 are GTSNPN and SVGIG (reference sequence). The CDR3 is 13 amino acids. CDR3 in amino acids: CAWAVGRGTEAFF. The CDR3 DNA is TGTGCCTGGGCCGTCGGTCGGGGCACTGAAGCTTTCTTT.

In this sample, this clone turned up a few times. The chain recombines TRBV25-1 with TRBJ2-7; D is possibly TRBD2 (5 bases). Germline CDR1 is MGHDK and CDR2 is SYGVNS. V was pared by 3 bases and J by 2 bases, with 11 bases between. This CDR3 has 14 residues. The chain's CDR3 is CASSDPGVAYEQYF. CDR3 sequence (DNA): TGTGCCAGCAGTGACCCCGGGGTTGCCTACGAGCAGTACTTC.

The genes are TRBV2 and TRBJ2-1, with D tentatively TRBD2 (7 bases). The germline CDR1 and CDR2 sequences are SNHLY and FYNNEI. The CDR3 covers 16 residues. V shed 7 bases and J shed 0 bases, with 16 bases lying between them. The chain's CDR3 is CASNPLRGGSYNEQFF. CDR3 DNA sequence: TGTGCCAGCAATCCCCTTAGGGGGGGCTCCTACAATGAGCAGTTCTTC.

The chain employs TRBV7-9 and TRBJ2-7, with D perhaps matching TRBD1 (6 bases). This CDR3 has 15 amino acids. Germline V CDR1 and CDR2: SEHNR, FQNEAQ (reference sequence). Trimming cost V 1 base and J 6 bases, with 16 bases left between them. CDR3 bases: TGTGCCAGCAGCTTAGAGACAGGTCCCTGGGGCGAGCAGTACTTC. Its translation: CASSLETGPWGEQYF.

The V call is TRBV6-4, the J call TRBJ2-6; TRBD1 is a possible D gene (7 bases). Looked up from germline, CDR1 is MRHNA and CDR2 is SNTAGT. The CDR3 totals 16 residues. Trimming removed 5 bases at V and 3 bases at J, with 14 bases between. CDR3 nucleotides: TGTGCCAGCAGTTCACGGGGGACAGATGGGGCCAACGTCCTGACTTTC. Its translation is CASSSRGTDGANVLTF.

The V and J genes are TRBV7-9 and TRBJ1-3; perhaps TRBD1 as D (6 bases). Germline CDR1 is SEHNR and CDR2 is FQNEAQ (reference sequence). The CDR3 length is 17 residues. V was clipped by 3 bases and J by 0 bases, with 15 bases between them. CDR3 sequence reads: CASSFRGLDSSGNTIYF. The CDR3 bases are TGTGCCAGCAGCTTCCGCGGCTTGGACAGCTCTGGAAACACCATATATTTT. The whole variable domain, remainder taken from reference TRBV7-9 and TRBJ1-3, is DTGVSQNPRHKITKRGQNVTFRCDPISEHNRLYWYRQTLGQGPEFLTYFQNEAQLEKSRLLSDRFSAERPKGSFSTLEIQRTEQGDSAMYLCASSFRGLDSSGNTIYFGEGSWLTVV.

The CDR3 spells CASSAQGRGNYGYTF. CDR3 coding DNA: TGTGCCAGCAGCGCCCAGGGCAGGGGGAACTATGGCTACACCTTC. This sequence joins TRBV11-2 and TRBJ1-2; 7 bases align to TRBD1. Germline V gene sequence: CDR1 SGHAT, CDR2 FQNNGV. V trimming: 5 bases; J trimming: 2 bases; junction bases outside the gene matches: 8. The CDR3 has 15 amino acids.

As concerns this clone: At one end the junction does not follow the germline gene, possibly because of a read error. The gene calls are TRBV20-1 and TRBJ2-3; 7 positions match TRBD2. Germline CDR1 DFQATT, CDR2 SNEGSKA (reference sequence). CDR3 length: 10 amino acids. The CDR3 region has the DNA TGCAGTGCTAGATCAAGCGGGGAGCGTTTT. As protein: CSARSSGERF.

This chain links TRBV6-1 with TRBJ2-7; no firm D call. Germline CDR1 and CDR2: MNHNS and SASEGT. Between the trimmed V and J ends, which lost 6 bases and 4 bases, there was a span of 10 bases. The CDR3 consists of 12 residues. The CDR3 DNA is TGTGCCAGCAGGACAATGAATTACGAGCAGTACGTC. This translates into CASRTMNYEQYV.